These 30 T cell receptor beta chains originate from one sample sequenced in a study of Graves' ophthalmopathy and Graves' hyperthyroidism. Amplification targeted the TCR beta CDR3 regions, with RNA transcripts as the source material. Second-round multiplex PCR came after a first-round RT-PCR that employed HTBI primers. In TCRdb, the multiplex PCR reads were re-called with MiXCR into one record per CDR3 protein. The sample lists over a million distinct CDR3 sequences; around a third were seen once. Sequencing was done on a sample of peripheral blood or thyroid tissue (not recorded which). Source of these receptors: an adult man with Graves' hyperthyroidism.

This clonotype came up a few times. The chain uses TRBV7-6 and TRBJ2-2; D is unclear. CDR1 is SGHVS and CDR2 is FNYEAQ in the germline V gene. The CDR3 covers 16 residues. Trimming removed 0 bases at V and 1 base at J, with 9 bases between. The DNA for the CDR3 is TGTGCCAGCAGCTTAGCGCTTGGAGAGAACACCGGGGAGCTGTTTTTT. As protein: CASSLALGENTGELFF.

As to this clonotype: A much larger clone differs from this one at a single base, so this may be a read error. The rearrangement links TRBV10-3 to TRBJ1-1; D remains ambiguous. CDR1 is ENHRY and CDR2 is SYGVKD in the germline V gene. The CDR3 loop spans 13 amino acids. V was clipped by 3 bases and J by 9 bases, with 14 bases between them. The CDR3 nucleotides read TGTGCCATCAGTGAAGCTTTGGCCTCTCAAGCTTTCTTT. Its protein is CAISEALASQAFF.

This clonotype was observed many times. V and J are TRBV5-8 and TRBJ1-2; 7 bases are a match to TRBD1. Germline V lookup: CDR1 SGHTS, CDR2 YDEGEE. CDR3 length: 14 amino acids. V was clipped by 7 bases and J by 4 bases; unmatched bases: 10. In nucleotides, the CDR3 is TGTGCCAGCTCTAAACCGGGGGACAGCTATGGCTACACCTTC. It encodes CASSKPGDSYGYTF.

As concerns this clonotype: The junction departs from germline at one end; a sequencing error may be responsible. This chain connects TRBV10-3 to TRBJ2-5; 7 bases align to TRBD2. The CDR3 consists of 18 residues. CDR1 is ENHRY, CDR2 SYGVKD, per germline. CDR3 residues: CASSYSRIREGRQETQYF. As DNA, the CDR3 is TGTGCCAGCAGTTACTCGCGTATAAGGGAGGGTCGACAAGAGACCCAGTACTTC.

The rearrangement uses TRBV20-1 and TRBJ1-2; a weak D match, TRBD1 (6 bases). With 8 bases removed from V and 4 bases from J, the gap between germline ends came to 17 bases. The CDR3 contains 13 residues. Germline V lookup: CDR1 DFQATT, CDR2 SNEGSKA (reference sequence). As DNA, the CDR3 is TGCAGTCCCGCTCAGGACAGACTCTATGGCTACACCTTC. This gives the protein CSPAQDRLYGYTF.

The rearrangement joins TRBV19 to TRBJ2-7; weak D call: TRBD1 (5 bases). The CDR3 totals 14 residues. CDR1 is LNHDA and CDR2 is SQIVND in the germline V gene (reference sequence). Trimming removed 4 bases from V and 4 bases from J, with 14 bases in between. The CDR3 DNA reads as TGTGCCAGTAGTAAGTCAGGGATCGTTTACGAGCAGTACTTC. Its translation is CASSKSGIVYEQYF.

Concerning this clonotype: Given a much more abundant clone one base away, this may be a read error. The chain uses TRBV10-3 and TRBJ1-2, with TRBD1 as a possible D gene (5 bases). The CDR3 covers 13 residues. Germline V CDR1 and CDR2: ENHRY, SYGVKD. V was shortened by 3 bases and J by 12 bases, with 17 bases between the two germline ends. The CDR3 here is CAISDRDVGSHTF. DNA of the CDR3: TGTGCCATCAGTGATCGGGACGTGGGGTCTCACACCTTC.

Ten or more counts support this clonotype. The gene calls are TRBV6-6 and TRBJ2-5; D not certain. The CDR3 spans 11 residues. Between the trimmed V and J ends, which lost 9 bases and 5 bases, there was a span of 10 bases. The germline V gene has CDR1 MNHNY and CDR2 SVGAGI (reference sequence). CDR3 DNA: TGTGCCAGTCGACAAAGGGAGACCCAGTACTTC. It translates to CASRQRETQYF.

A few counts support this clonotype. The chain links TRBV20-1 to TRBJ1-2; D is perhaps TRBD1 (6 bases). The CDR3 runs 16 residues. The V and J ends lost 0 bases and 7 bases respectively, with 21 bases between them. From germline, CDR1 is DFQATT and CDR2 SNEGSKA (reference sequence). The CDR3 nucleotides read TGCAGTGCTAGAGATCGTCTGTTAGGGGGTAGTAGTGGCTACACCTTC. Amino acids: CSARDRLLGGSSGYTF.

This clonotype was seen at least ten times. The rearrangement joins TRBV12-3 or TRBV12-4 to TRBJ2-2; no firm D call. Deletions cut 7 bases from V and 4 bases from J, with 10 bases between. There are 13 residues in the CDR3. CDR3 DNA sequence: TGTGCCAGCACGTTGGGTTTCACCGGGGAGCTGTTTTTT. Encoded protein: CASTLGFTGELFF.

This clonotype was observed many times. The rearrangement joins TRBV19 to TRBJ2-5, with 10 bases fitting TRBD1. The CDR3 is made up of 15 amino acids. CDR1 and CDR2 from the germline V gene are LNHDA and SQIVND (reference sequence). V lost 4 bases and J lost 5; bases outside the gene matches: 7. In DNA, the CDR3 is TGTGCCAGTAGTACCGGGACAGGGGCCGGGGAGACCCAGTACTTC. Its translation: CASSTGTGAGETQYF.

This clonotype was seen a few times. The chain has TRBV20-1 and TRBJ1-5; tentatively, D is TRBD1 (6 bases). The CDR3 contains 18 residues. V lost 1 base and J lost 3, with 22 bases in between. Germline values: CDR1 DFQATT, CDR2 SNEGSKA (reference sequence). CDR3 amino acids: CSARGAGTYDISNQPQHF. CDR3 nucleotides: TGCAGTGCTAGAGGCGCCGGGACATATGATATTTCCAATCAGCCCCAGCATTTT.

This clonotype showed up many times. The chain uses TRBV10-3 and TRBJ2-2; possible D gene TRBD1, 5 bases. CDR3 length equals 14 residues. V shed 7 bases and J shed 1 base, with 10 bases lying between them. The germline CDR1 and CDR2 sequences are ENHRY and SYGVKD. The CDR3 loop is CAIKETENTGELFF. The CDR3 nucleotides are TGTGCCATCAAGGAGACAGAGAACACCGGGGAGCTGTTTTTT.

This clonotype was picked up a small number of times. CDR3 coding DNA: TGTGCCAGCAGCAGCCCCCCGGGGAGGAATTCACCCCTCCACTTT. Translating it yields CASSSPPGRNSPLHF. J is TRBJ1-6 and V is TRBV11-2; D remains unclear. Deletions cut 5 bases from V and 7 bases from J, with 15 bases between. The CDR3 is 15 amino acids. The germline CDR1 and CDR2 sequences are SGHAT and FQNNGV.

This chain joins TRBV15 and TRBJ2-7; D gene unclear. The V end lost 3 bases, the J end lost 2 bases, and 17 bases lay between the germline ends. Germline loops: CDR1 LNHNV, CDR2 YYDKDF (reference sequence). This CDR3 has 16 amino acids. The CDR3 loop is CATSSFNPGKPYEQYF. CDR3 coding DNA: TGTGCCACCAGCAGCTTTAATCCTGGGAAACCCTACGAGCAGTACTTC.

This clonotype was counted ten times or more. The chain couples TRBV20-1 to TRBJ1-2; D is unresolved. The CDR3 runs to 10 residues. With 6 bases removed from V and 12 bases from J, the gap between germline ends came to 14 bases. Germline V gives CDR1 DFQATT, CDR2 SNEGSKA (reference sequence). This chain's CDR3 is CSADTRNHTF. The CDR3 DNA reads as TGCAGTGCCGACACCAGGAATCACACCTTC.

This clonotype was observed at least ten times. The V gene is TRBV7-8, the J gene TRBJ2-7, with TRBD1 matching 7 bases. Germline-derived CDR1 and CDR2 are SGHVS and FQNEAQ. CDR3 size: 14 residues. V gave up 4 bases and J gave up 2 bases; unmatched junction bases: 5. The CDR3 protein is CASSSRTGTYEQYF. The CDR3 DNA sequence: TGTGCCAGCAGCTCACGGACAGGAACCTACGAGCAGTACTTC.

CDR3 residues: CASRPMDRAGNTIYF. CDR3 in DNA: TGTGCCAGCAGGCCTATGGACAGGGCTGGAAACACCATATATTTT. The chain joins TRBV6-6 to TRBJ1-3, with 8 bases fitting TRBD1. The V gene's germline CDR1 is MNHNY and CDR2 SVGAGI (reference sequence). Losses at the gene ends were 6 bases for V and 2 bases for J; bases not matched to a gene: 6. The CDR3 totals 15 residues.

The chain couples TRBV5-6 to TRBJ2-7; D perhaps matches TRBD2 (5 bases). Germline V gene sequence: CDR1 SGHDT, CDR2 YYEEEE. V lost 4 bases, J lost 6 bases, and 26 bases lay in between. The CDR3 is made up of 17 amino acids. The chain's CDR3 is CASSAGLRSALPSEQYF. The DNA of the CDR3 is TGTGCCAGCAGCGCCGGACTGCGATCCGCCCTCCCTTCCGAGCAGTACTTC.

J is TRBJ2-6 and V is TRBV29-1, with D possibly being TRBD2 (5 bases). Germline CDR1 is SQVTM and CDR2 is ANQGSEA. The CDR3 spans 14 residues. V was clipped by 8 bases and J by 1 base, with 12 bases between them. The CDR3 DNA reads as TGCAGCTTGGAGGTGCAATCTGGGGCCAACGTCCTGACTTTC. Translating it yields CSLEVQSGANVLTF. Full variable domain (remainder filled in from reference TRBV29-1 and TRBJ2-6): SAVISQKPSRDICQRGTSLTIQCQVDSQVTMMFWYRQQPGQSLTLIATANQGSEATYESGFVIDKFPISRPNLTFSTLTVSNMSPEDSSIYLCSLEVQSGANVLTFGAGSRLTVL.

This clonotype was picked up a small number of times. The V and J genes are TRBV14 and TRBJ2-2, with TRBD2 identical over 14 bases. This CDR3 comprises 16 residues. Per the germline V gene, CDR1 is SGHDN and CDR2 is FVKESK. With 3 bases clipped from V and 6 bases from J, the junction kept 3 bases outside the gene matches. For the CDR3, the DNA is TGTGCCAGCAGCCAGGGACTAGCGGGAGAGTCCGGGGAGCTGTTTTTT. Translating it yields CASSQGLAGESGELFF.

Details on this clonotype: This may stem from a read error, because a much larger clone lies one nucleotide away. This chain connects TRBV7-3 to TRBJ1-1; D perhaps matches TRBD1 (6 bases). The CDR3 covers 13 residues. Germline-derived CDR1 and CDR2 are SGHTA and FQGTGA. The CDR3: CASRLGHSEGAFF. The CDR3 DNA is TGTGCCAGCCGCTTGGGACATTCGGAGGGGGCTTTCTTT.

Worth noting for this clonotype: The junction and the germline gene differ at one end; a read error may be behind it. The chain employs TRBV10-2 and TRBJ2-7, with D tentatively TRBD2 (5 bases). CDR3 length: 15 amino acids. Germline loops: CDR1 WSHSY, CDR2 SAAADI. The CDR3 spells CASSPEGRASYEQYF. CDR3 sequence (DNA): TGTGCCAGCAGCCCCGAGGGTCGAGCATCCTACGAGCAGTACTTC.

Ten or more counts support this clonotype. V gene TRBV7-2 combines with J gene TRBJ2-5; a weak D match, TRBD2 (6 bases). CDR1 is SGHTA, CDR2 FQGNSA, per germline. Trimming stripped 1 base from V and 3 bases from J, with 12 bases between. This CDR3 region has 15 residues. DNA for the CDR3: TGTGCCAGCAGCTTAGTTGCCCGGACTAAAGAGACCCAGTACTTC. Translated: CASSLVARTKETQYF.

V gene TRBV28 combines with J gene TRBJ2-7; possible D gene TRBD1, 6 bases. This CDR3 region has 14 residues. Germline lookup yields CDR1 MDHEN and CDR2 SYDVKM. Trimming cost V 6 bases and J 4 bases, with 16 bases left between them. CDR3 nucleotides: TGTGCCAGCAGGTTGGGGGCAGCCCAATACGAGCAGTACTTC. Protein product: CASRLGAAQYEQYF.

Ten or more counts support this clonotype. The chain is built from TRBV5-1 and TRBJ2-6, with 7 bases that match TRBD1. After removal of 0 bases from V and 3 bases from J, the junction contained 6 bases not matched to a gene. This CDR3 has 17 amino acids. The germline V gene encodes CDR1 SGHRS and CDR2 YFSETQ. Written as DNA, the CDR3 is TGCGCCAGCAGCTTGGATGAGGGGGCGGGTGGGGCCAACGTCCTGACTTTC. Translation gives CASSLDEGAGGANVLTF.

Ten or more counts support this clonotype. The chain combines TRBV10-1 with TRBJ1-1, with 8 bases that match TRBD1. The CDR3 runs to 14 residues. V was clipped by 2 bases and J by 4 bases; unmatched bases: 3. Germline CDR1 WNHNN, CDR2 SYGVQD (reference sequence). The DNA for the CDR3 is TGCGCCAGCAGTGAGACGGACAGGGTCACTGAAGCTTTCTTT. Protein product: CASSETDRVTEAFF.

This clonotype was seen at least ten times. The chain is built from TRBV13 and TRBJ1-4, with 9 bases lining up with TRBD1. Germline V gene sequence: CDR1 PRHDT, CDR2 FYEKMQ (reference sequence). The V and J ends lost 5 bases and 7 bases, in that order; junction bases with no gene match: 5. The CDR3 contains 14 residues. The chain's CDR3 is CASSVTGGVEKLFF. In nucleotides, the CDR3 is TGTGCCAGCAGCGTCACAGGGGGCGTTGAAAAACTGTTTTTT.

J is TRBJ2-5 and V is TRBV9; tentatively, D is TRBD1 or TRBD2 (7 bases each). Germline loops: CDR1 SGDLS, CDR2 YYNGEE. This CDR3 is 14 amino acids long. Trimming removed 2 bases from V and 4 bases from J, with 12 bases in between. CDR3 loop: CASSVQGEGETQYF. The CDR3 nucleotides read TGTGCCAGCAGCGTTCAGGGGGAGGGAGAGACCCAGTACTTC.

This clonotype was seen repeatedly, ten times or more. In DNA, the CDR3 is TGTGCCAGTAGTATCAAAACGACAGGGGCGAACAGGTATCAAGAGACCCAGTACTTC. Translation: CASSIKTTGANRYQETQYF. The rearrangement joins TRBV19 to TRBJ2-5, with 8 bases identical to TRBD1. V shed 3 bases and J 2 bases; nucleotides not matched to a gene: 17. The CDR3 length is 19 residues. The germline V gene has CDR1 LNHDA and CDR2 SQIVND (reference sequence).